A single sample gave rise to the 2 T cell receptor beta chains below, sequenced in a study of blood T cell repertoires in COVID-19. Method: immunoSEQ multiplex PCR; TCRdb's copy keeps in-frame clones and lacks some. The table lists fewer than 350,000 clones, approximately 92% of them singletons. The source material was peripheral blood. Every receptor here comes from a woman aged 25 to 39 with COVID-19, enrolled during active disease.

This clone was detected only a few times. J is TRBJ2-7 and V is TRBV21-1; the table's D call, TRBD1, was not checked against the DNA. TRBV21-1 is marked as a pseudogene. The CDR3 is 15 residues long. CDR3 nucleotide sequence: TGTGCCAGCAGCAAAGAGTTTGGCAGGGCCTACGAGCAGTACTTC. Translating it yields CASSKEFGRAYEQYF.

The chain joins TRBV4-1 to TRBJ1-5; 9 nucleotides align to TRBD1. V gave up 3 bases and J gave up 1 base; unmatched junction bases: 4. Per germline, CDR1 MGHRA and CDR2 YSYEKL. CDR3 length: 16 amino acids. The DNA of the CDR3 is TGCGCCAGCAGCCAGCCGGGACAGGGAAGCAATCAGCCCCAGCATTTT. This sequence encodes CASSQPGQGSNQPQHF.